This TCR beta chain was documented in a study of shared clonotypes between healthy human individuals. The CDR3 runs to 15 residues. Germline V lookup: CDR1 SGDLS, CDR2 YYNGEE. The germline V and J ends were trimmed by 0 bases and 0 bases, with 10 bases remaining between them. TCRdb keeps only in-frame clones here, not all; method: immunoSEQ multiplex PCR. Of about 330,000 clones in the sample, roughly 84% were seen once. Worth noting for this clone: Antigen unknown.

Whole-study findings and limits: In a few donors, around 5% of naive CD4 clonotypes appeared in common.

The chain combines TRBV9 with TRBJ2-7; D may match TRBD1 or TRBD2 (5 bases each). This TCR was recovered from a man aged 18 to 29 in good health. The sample consisted of memory CD8+ T cells sorted from blood. Subset here: CD45RO+ cells pooled with CCR7-negative TemRA cells. The CDR3 DNA reads TGTGCCAGCAGCGTAGCCGGGACCAGCTCCTACGAGCAGTACTTC. Translating it yields CASSVAGTSSYEQYF. Together with reference TRBV9 and TRBJ2-7, the CDR3 gives the full variable domain: DSGVTQTPKHLITATGQRVTLRCSPRSGDLSVYWYQQSLDQGLQFLIQYYNGEERAKGNILERFSAQQFPDLHSELNLSSLELGDSALYFCASSVAGTSSYEQYFGPGTRLTVT.